These T cell receptor beta chains were read from a single sample in a study of T-cell reconstitution after alpha-beta-depleted transplantation in children. TCRdb independently ran MiXCR on the PCR reads; one entry per CDR3 protein. The repertoire holds 420,000 or so distinct CDR3 sequences, with under 13% as singletons. Sequencing was performed on PBMCs from the stem cell graft donor, taken from the stem cell graft. These TCRs come from a human donor who donated a stem cell graft to a child with acute myeloid leukemia. The CDR3 runs from the conserved cysteine through the conserved F or W. Each record gives: clone size, D gene, V gene, J gene, CDR3 DNA, CDR3 protein. A D gene is named only where the DNA matches it firmly. Only part of the rows carry a size: once, few, many, or a class if the clone is expanded.

>many|TRBD1|TRBV4-1|TRBJ2-3
TGCGCCAGCAGCGACAGCGGGACAGGGGTGGATACGCAGTATTTT
CASSDSGTGVDTQYF
>few|TRBD2|TRBV15|TRBJ2-1
TGTGCCACCAGCAGAGAGGGTGGGACTAGCCATGAGCAGTTCTTC
CATSREGGTSHEQFF
>NA|NA|TRBV24-1|TRBJ2-2
TGTGCCACCAGTAGGTCGGTCGGGGAGCTGTTTTTT
CATSRSVGELFF
>NA|NA|TRBV6-1|TRBJ1-5
TGTGCCAGCAGTGATCCCACAGGAGGCGGAGGATTCGGTCAGCCCCAGCATTTT
CASSDPTGGGGFGQPQHF
>many|TRBD2|TRBV5-1|TRBJ2-1
TGCGCCAGCAGCTTGTTGGGACTAGCGGGTGATAGCTCCTACAATGAGCAGTTCTTC
CASSLLGLAGDSSYNEQFF
>NA|NA|TRBV7-9|TRBJ2-4
TGTGCCAGCAGTCAGACATGGGGTAACCAAAACATTCAGTACTTC
CASSQTWGNQNIQYF
>NA|TRBD2|TRBV5-1|TRBJ2-1
TGCGCCAGCACCAGGGACGGGAGGGCCGCGGATGAGCAGTTCTTC
CASTRDGRAADEQFF
>few|NA|TRBV15|TRBJ2-1
TGTGCCACCAGCAGAGTGGGGGGCAGCTCCTACAATGAGCAGTTCTTC
CATSRVGGSSYNEQFF
>NA|NA|TRBV11-2|TRBJ2-7
TGTGCCAGCAGCTCCCGCCGGGGAGTCGGCGAGCAGTACTTC
CASSSRRGVGEQYF
>many|NA|TRBV20-1|TRBJ2-1
TGCAGTGCTAGGAGTATGAATGAGCAGTTCTTC
CSARSMNEQFF
>many|NA|TRBV29-1|TRBJ1-1
TGCAGCGTTGTCTTGACTGAAGCTTTCTTT
CSVVLTEAFF
>few|NA|TRBV4-1|TRBJ1-3
TGCGCCAGCAGAGATCGGGACCGCAGCTCTGGAAACACCATATATTTT
CASRDRDRSSGNTIYF
>many|NA|TRBV7-2|TRBJ1-1
TGTGCCAGCAGCCCCGCCAGGGAGAACACTGAAGCTTTCTTT
CASSPARENTEAFF
>few|NA|TRBV4-1|TRBJ1-5
TGCGCCAGCAGCCAAATCTTGGGGCCCCAGCATTTT
CASSQILGPQHF
>few|NA|TRBV12-3/TRBV12-4|TRBJ2-3
TGTGCCAGCAGTTTAGCGATAGTGGCCCCAGATACGCAGTATTTT
CASSLAIVAPDTQYF
>many|TRBD2|TRBV25-1|TRBJ2-3
TGTGCCAGCAGTGGGACTAGCGGGACGGAAGATACGCAGTATTTT
CASSGTSGTEDTQYF
>few|TRBD1|TRBV7-9|TRBJ2-1
TGTGCCAGCAGCTTAGCGGGGCAGGGGGCAGATGAGCAGTTCTTC
CASSLAGQGADEQFF
>NA|TRBD2|TRBV11-3|TRBJ2-1
TGTGCCAGCAGCTTAGGACTAGCGGGGGAGTCCGATGAGCAGTTCTTC
CASSLGLAGESDEQFF
>few|TRBD1|TRBV7-3|TRBJ2-5
TGTGCCAGCAGCCCGGGACAGGGTAGAACCCAGTACTTC
CASSPGQGRTQYF
>few|NA|TRBV7-8|TRBJ2-3
TGTGCCAGCAGCTTAGCGCCCCAGGCGGGTCAAATGACAGATACGCAGTATTTT
CASSLAPQAGQMTDTQYF
>many|NA|TRBV5-1|TRBJ1-2
TGCGCCAGCAGCCCGGACACCTATGGCTACACCTTC
CASSPDTYGYTF
>few|NA|TRBV18|TRBJ1-2
TGTGCCAGCTCACCAGAAGGGAACTATGGCTACACCTTC
CASSPEGNYGYTF
>many|TRBD1|TRBV5-1|TRBJ2-5
TGCGCCAGCAGTCGGGGACAGTCTCAAGAGACCCAGTACTTC
CASSRGQSQETQYF
>few|TRBD2|TRBV11-1|TRBJ2-1
TGTGCCAGCAGCTTCGGACTAGCGGGAGTCGCTGAGCAGTTCTTC
CASSFGLAGVAEQFF
>few|TRBD1|TRBV5-8|TRBJ2-2
TGTGCCAGCAGCTTTGGGGACAGGGCGAACACCGGGGAGCTGTTTTTT
CASSFGDRANTGELFF
>few|NA|TRBV4-2|TRBJ2-3
TGTGCCAGCAGCCAAGGACCAATGACAGATACGCAGTATTTT
CASSQGPMTDTQYF
>many|NA|TRBV6-5|TRBJ2-5
TGTGCCAGCAGTTCCGTCCCAGGGGAAGAGACCCAGTACTTC
CASSSVPGEETQYF
>NA|TRBD2|TRBV29-1|TRBJ2-1
TGCAGCGTTAAGGGGCGGGGGGGTGCCTCCTCCTACAATGAGCAGTTCTTC
CSVKGRGGASSYNEQFF
>few|NA|TRBV7-8|TRBJ1-1
TGTGCCAGCAGTTCAGGACGGTCGAACACTGAAGCTTTCTTT
CASSSGRSNTEAFF
>NA|TRBD1|TRBV20-1|TRBJ1-5
TGCAGTGCTAGAGTACCAGGGGGCCAGCCCCAGCATTTT
CSARVPGGQPQHF
>NA|NA|TRBV5-1|TRBJ1-2
TGCGCCAGCAGCACCGGGACGGCTAGGGATGGCTACACCTTC
CASSTGTARDGYTF
>many|NA|TRBV5-4|TRBJ2-5
TGTGCCAGCAGCTCAAATCCCGGGGCCGGGGGAGAGACCCAGTACTTC
CASSSNPGAGGETQYF
>many|TRBD1|TRBV20-1|TRBJ1-2
TGCAGTGCCCCTAGGGACAGATTCGGGGGCTACACCTTC
CSAPRDRFGGYTF
>many|NA|TRBV7-9|TRBJ2-1
TGTGCCAGCAGCCCCCGGGACCCCCGGCCTGAGCAGTTCTTC
CASSPRDPRPEQFF
>NA|NA|TRBV20-1|TRBJ2-5
TGCAGTGCTAGTCATGGGCGGCACTACCAAGAGACCCAGTACTTC
CSASHGRHYQETQYF
>NA|TRBD1|TRBV5-6|TRBJ1-2
TGTGCCAGCAGACGGGACAGGGCCCCTAACTATGGCTACACCTTC
CASRRDRAPNYGYTF
>few|NA|TRBV7-2|TRBJ2-1
TGTGCCAGCAGCTTAATTGGGTGGGTTTCCTACAATGAGCAGTTCTTC
CASSLIGWVSYNEQFF
>NA|NA|TRBV7-8|TRBJ2-3
TGTGCCAGCAGCTTATTACCCTTTCCGGATCTAAGCACAGATACGCAGTATTTT
CASSLLPFPDLSTDTQYF
>few|NA|TRBV6-2/TRBV6-3|TRBJ2-1
TGTGCCAGCAGTTACGCGGGACCGGAGCAGTTCTTC
CASSYAGPEQFF
>NA|TRBD1|TRBV6-5|TRBJ1-5
TGTGCCAGCAGTTACCGCACAGGGGCTGCGGGCAATCAGCCCCAGCATTTT
CASSYRTGAAGNQPQHF
>NA|NA|TRBV28|TRBJ2-7
TGTGCCAGCACTCTCGCCCCCTGGGGGGAGCAGTACTTC
CASTLAPWGEQYF